Here is one T cell receptor (beta chain) with its context. The antigen is not known. This entry is derived from a study of PD-1 blockade in classical Hodgkin lymphoma. The V gene's germline CDR1 is MGHDK and CDR2 SYGVNS. J was trimmed by 5 bases and V by 2 bases; bases with no gene match: 5. There are 14 residues in the CDR3. Every patient had relapsed following autologous stem cell transplantation, and cohorts differed in brentuximab vedotin exposure. The protocol was immunoSEQ multiplex PCR, while the TCRdb copy is restricted to in-frame clones and leaves out a portion. The table has over 25,000 clones, about four fifths seen once. Study results and limitations: The authors have not defined what causes the repertoire differences, possibly disease activity or prior therapy. Complete responders' diversity at baseline resembled that of newly diagnosed patients. Any patient who commenced nivolumab under 1 year after ASCT was excluded.

The receptor comes from a human donor with classical Hodgkin lymphoma. The specimen was peripheral blood mononuclear cells (PBMCs), collected before the second cycle of nivolumab. The chain couples TRBV25-1 to TRBJ2-5; 7 nucleotides line up with TRBD1. The CDR3 sequence is CASSEPGGRETQYF. In nucleotides, the CDR3 is TGTGCCAGCAGTGAACCAGGGGGAAGGGAGACCCAGTACTTC.